Below are 3 T cell receptor beta chains sequenced from a single sample in a study of Ad26.COV2.S vaccination and SARS-CoV-2 variants. Assay used: immunoSEQ multiplex PCR; TCRdb lists only in-frame clones, some missing. This sample has 350,000 to 400,000 clones, with more than 85% found just once. Treatment given: some 20 received Ad26.COV2.S at low or high dose, single or two shots; about 5 received placebo; per-sample allocation not given. The samples were gathered on day 63 after the first injection of vaccine or placebo. The sample was peripheral blood, taken in a trial of Ad26.COV2.S vaccine versus placebo. The receptors shown here come from a person aged 18-65 years who received the Ad26.COV2.S COVID-19 vaccine or a placebo.

The chain couples TRBV7-9 to TRBJ1-2; D remains ambiguous. The CDR3 is made up of 16 amino acids. V dropped 2 bases and J dropped 2 bases, with 15 bases sitting between them. CDR1 SEHNR and CDR2 FQNEAQ come from the germline V gene (reference sequence). The CDR3 sequence: CASSLWAGSLNYGYTF. The CDR3 bases are TGTGCCAGCAGCTTATGGGCGGGGTCGCTAAACTATGGCTACACCTTC.

The chain uses TRBV7-2 and TRBJ1-1, with 10 bases fitting TRBD1. CDR3 length: 14 residues. The germline V gene has CDR1 SGHTA and CDR2 FQGNSA. With 3 bases clipped from V and 5 bases from J, the junction kept 3 bases outside the gene matches. The CDR3 nucleotides read TGTGCCAGCAGCTTCATGGGACAGGGGACTGAAGCTTTCTTT. Translation: CASSFMGQGTEAFF.

The CDR3 DNA reads as TGTGCCAGCAGGCCGGGGGGCACAGATACGCAGTATTTT. It encodes CASRPGGTDTQYF. The genes are TRBV2 and TRBJ2-3, with D possibly TRBD2 on 6 matching bases. The germline V and J ends were trimmed by 6 bases and 1 base, with 8 bases remaining between them. CDR1 is SNHLY and CDR2 is FYNNEI in the germline V gene. The CDR3 spans 13 residues.